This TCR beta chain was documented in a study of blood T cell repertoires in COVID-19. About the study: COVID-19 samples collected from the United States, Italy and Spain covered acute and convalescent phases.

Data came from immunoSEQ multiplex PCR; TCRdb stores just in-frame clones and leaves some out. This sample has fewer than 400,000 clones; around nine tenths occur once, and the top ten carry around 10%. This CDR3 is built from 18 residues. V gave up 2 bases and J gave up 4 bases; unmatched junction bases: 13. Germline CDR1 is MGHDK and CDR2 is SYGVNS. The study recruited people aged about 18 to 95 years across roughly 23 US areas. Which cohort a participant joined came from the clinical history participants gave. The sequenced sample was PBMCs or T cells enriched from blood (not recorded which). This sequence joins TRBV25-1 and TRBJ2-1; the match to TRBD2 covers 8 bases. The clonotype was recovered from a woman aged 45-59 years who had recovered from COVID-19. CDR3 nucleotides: TGTGCCAGCAGTGAAGCCGGGACTAGAGATATATCGTACAATGAGCAGTTCTTC. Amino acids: CASSEAGTRDISYNEQFF.